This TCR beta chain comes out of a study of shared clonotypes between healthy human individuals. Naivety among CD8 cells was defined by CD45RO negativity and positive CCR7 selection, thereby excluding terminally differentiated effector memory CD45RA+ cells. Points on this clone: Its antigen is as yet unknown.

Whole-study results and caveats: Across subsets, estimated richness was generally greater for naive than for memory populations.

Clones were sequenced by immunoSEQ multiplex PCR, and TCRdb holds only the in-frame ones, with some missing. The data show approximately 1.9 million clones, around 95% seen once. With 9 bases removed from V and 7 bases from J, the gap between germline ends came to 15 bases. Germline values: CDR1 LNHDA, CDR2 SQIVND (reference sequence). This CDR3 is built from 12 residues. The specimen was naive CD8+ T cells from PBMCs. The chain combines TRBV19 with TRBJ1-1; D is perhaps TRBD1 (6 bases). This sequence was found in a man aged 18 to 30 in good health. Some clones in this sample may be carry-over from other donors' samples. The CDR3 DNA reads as TGTGCCAGCACAATACAGGGTGATGAAGCTTTCTTT. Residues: CASTIQGDEAFF. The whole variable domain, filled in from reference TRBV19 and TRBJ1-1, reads DGGITQSPKYLFRKEGQNVTLSCEQNLNHDAMYWYRQDPGQGLRLIYYSQIVNDFQKGDIAEGYSVSREKKESFPLTVTSAQKNPTAFYLCASTIQGDEAFFGQGTRLTVV.